These 16 T cell receptor beta chains came from one sample sequenced in a study of Ad26.COV2.S vaccination and SARS-CoV-2 variants (dated by TCRdb to 2020 to 2022). According to the study, the label for this sample's treatment or condition signals: approximately 18 received Ad26.COV2.S at low or high dose, single or two shots; 5 received placebo; per-sample allocation not given. Repertoires of vaccine and placebo recipients were sequenced from samples taken on day 63 after the first injection. The library was generated by the immunoSEQ multiplex PCR assay. TCRdb's version of the immuneACCESS table is confined to in-frame rearrangements and falls short of the full clone set. An unresolved V gene accounts for under half of the shortfall where checked; the remainder is of unknown origin. Here the sample has 400,000 to 500,000 clones; 75% to 90% occur a single time. Around 2.6% of the sample comes from the top ten.

Sequences were derived from peripheral blood, sampled in a trial of Ad26.COV2.S vaccine versus placebo. Receptors were obtained from a person between 18 and 60 years old who received the Ad26.COV2.S COVID-19 vaccine or a placebo.

The CDR3, as DNA: TGCGCCAGCAGCCCCCTCGGGACAGGGAATTACGAGCAGTACTTC. Encoded protein: CASSPLGTGNYEQYF. The V gene is TRBV5-1, the J gene TRBJ2-7; 9 nucleotides match TRBD1. The CDR3 runs 15 residues. Germline V lookup: CDR1 SGHRS, CDR2 YFSETQ. V lost 4 bases and J lost 4; bases outside the gene matches: 9.

This clone was seen a single time. The chain carries TRBV19 and TRBJ2-3, with 9 bases identical to TRBD2. CDR3 size: 16 residues. Germline CDR1 LNHDA, CDR2 SQIVND (reference sequence). Trimming cost V 6 bases and J 2 bases; bases outside gene matches: 9. CDR3 in DNA: TGTGCCAGTAGCAAGACCCTAGCGGGGCACACAGATACGCAGTATTTT. It specifies CASSKTLAGHTDTQYF. The full variable domain, in which reference TRBV19 and TRBJ2-3 provide the parts outside the CDR3, is DGGITQSPKYLFRKEGQNVTLSCEQNLNHDAMYWYRQDPGQGLRLIYYSQIVNDFQKGDIAEGYSVSREKKESFPLTVTSAQKNPTAFYLCASSKTLAGHTDTQYFGPGTRLTVL.

The chain carries TRBV30 and TRBJ1-1; D unresolved. V was shortened by 0 bases and J by 3 bases, with 2 bases between the two germline ends. The germline CDR1 and CDR2 sequences are GTSNPN and SVGIG (reference sequence). This CDR3 region has 11 residues. The CDR3 here is CAWSVDTEAFF. The CDR3 region has the DNA TGTGCCTGGAGTGTAGACACTGAAGCTTTCTTT. Looking up the rest from reference TRBV30 and TRBJ1-1 gives the full variable domain: SQTIHQWPATLVQPVGSPLSLECTVEGTSNPNLYWYRQAAGRGLQLLFYSVGIGQISSEVPQNLSASRPQDRQFILSSKKLLLSDSGFYLCAWSVDTEAFFGQGTRLTVV.

In regard to this clone: Other DNA variants within this sample encode the same CDR3. The rearrangement links TRBV13 to TRBJ1-1; a weak D match, TRBD1 (5 bases). Trimming pared 5 bases from V and 2 bases from J, leaving 9 bases between. The CDR3 has 13 amino acids. Germline V gives CDR1 PRHDT, CDR2 FYEKMQ (reference sequence). CDR3 DNA: TGTGCCAGCAGCCTGGGGCCTAACACTGAAGCTTTCTTT. Its protein product is CASSLGPNTEAFF.

The CDR3 nucleotides read TGTGCCAGCAGCTTAGATGGGACAGGGGGATCAACTTTCTTT. Encoded protein: CASSLDGTGGSTFF. The rearrangement links TRBV7-2 to TRBJ1-1, with TRBD1 matching over 11 bases. This CDR3 has 14 amino acids. Germline CDR1 is SGHTA and CDR2 is FQGNSA. Germline trimming cut 1 base from V and 12 bases from J; bases unmatched to any gene: 7. The variable domain in full, with the rest retrieved from reference TRBV7-2 and TRBJ1-1, is GAGVSQSPSNKVTEKGKDVELRCDPISGHTALYWYRQSLGQGLEFLIYFQGNSAPDKSGLPSDRFSAERTGGSVSTLTIQRTQQEDSAVYLCASSLDGTGGSTFFGQGTRLTVV.

The chain links TRBV2 to TRBJ2-5; 9 bases match TRBD2. From germline, CDR1 is SNHLY and CDR2 FYNNEI. The CDR3 contains 15 residues. Germline trimming cut 4 bases from V and 3 bases from J; bases unmatched to any gene: 6. In nucleotides, the CDR3 is TGTGCCAGCAGTGGTCTAGCGGGAACGGAAGAGACCCAGTACTTC. Protein sequence: CASSGLAGTEETQYF.

The chain is built from TRBV7-2 and TRBJ2-1, with a possible D match to TRBD1 (7 bases). CDR1 is SGHTA, CDR2 FQGNSA, per germline. V dropped 10 bases and J dropped 9 bases, with 22 bases sitting between them. The CDR3 runs to 14 residues. CDR3 nucleotides: TGTGCCACACGGAGGGACAGAAGAATGGGTGAGCAGTTCTTC. Its translation is CATRRDRRMGEQFF.

The chain couples TRBV20-1 to TRBJ1-5; D is ambiguous. The CDR3 loop spans 13 amino acids. Looked up from germline, CDR1 is DFQATT and CDR2 is SNEGSKA (reference sequence). The ends were cut back, 3 bases at V and 4 bases at J, with 10 bases in the middle. CDR3 residues: CSASPQFNQPQHF. The DNA for the CDR3 is TGCAGTGCTAGTCCGCAGTTTAATCAGCCCCAGCATTTT.

The chain is built from TRBV30 and TRBJ1-1; no clear D gene. V lost 0 bases and J 9 bases, leaving 11 bases between the germline ends. The CDR3 runs to 12 residues. Germline CDR1 and CDR2: GTSNPN and SVGIG (reference sequence). The CDR3 sequence is CAWSVRNGQAFF. As DNA, the CDR3 is TGTGCCTGGAGTGTGCGTAACGGACAAGCTTTCTTT.

This chain joins TRBV13 and TRBJ1-1; D may be TRBD1 (5 bases). From germline, CDR1 is PRHDT and CDR2 FYEKMQ (reference sequence). The CDR3 is made up of 15 amino acids. V lost 6 bases and J lost 4, with 18 bases in between. The CDR3 nucleotides are TGTGCCAGCAGGATCAGGGCAATAAGGTTCACTGAAGCTTTCTTT. Translating it yields CASRIRAIRFTEAFF.

In DNA form, the CDR3 reads TGTGCCATTGGGGACAGGGGGCTCGACACCGGGGAGCTGTTTTTT. Translated: CAIGDRGLDTGELFF. The chain employs TRBV10-3 and TRBJ2-2, with 12 positions matching TRBD1. Germline CDR1 is ENHRY and CDR2 is SYGVKD. The J segment lost 3 bases and the V segment lost 9 bases, leaving 5 bases of the junction unmatched. The CDR3 runs to 15 residues.

This clone was picked up one time. V gene TRBV20-1 combines with J gene TRBJ1-1; D unclear. Trimming took 6 bases from V and 11 from J, leaving 10 bases between them. The CDR3 extends over 9 amino acids. The germline gives CDR1 DFQATT, CDR2 SNEGSKA (reference sequence). The CDR3 coding sequence is TGCAGTGCCCGTCCCGCGGCTTTCTTT. It specifies CSARPAAFF.

The V call is TRBV5-4, the J call TRBJ2-3; tentatively, D is TRBD1 (6 bases). This CDR3 is 14 amino acids long. Germline-derived CDR1 and CDR2 are SGHNT and YYREEE (reference sequence). The V end lost 1 base, the J end lost 3 bases, and 9 bases lay between the germline ends. This chain's CDR3 is CASSLSGTTDTQYF. The CDR3 DNA sequence: TGTGCCAGCAGCTTGTCCGGGACAACAGATACGCAGTATTTT.

The CDR3 DNA follows: TGTGCCAGCAGCTTAGGGGGGGGGCAGAGCCACGAGCAGTACGTC. Translated: CASSLGGGQSHEQYV. The rearrangement joins TRBV11-3 to TRBJ2-7, with D possibly being TRBD2 (7 bases). Germline CDR1 SGHNT, CDR2 YENEEA. The V gene lost 1 base and the J gene lost 5 bases, with 15 bases spanning the gap. The CDR3 covers 15 residues.

V gene TRBV2 combines with J gene TRBJ1-5; weak D call: TRBD1 (5 bases). The CDR3 has 13 residues. Germline values: CDR1 SNHLY, CDR2 FYNNEI. V was trimmed by 8 bases and J by 6 bases, leaving 14 bases between them. CDR3 residues: CASGRQGGQPQHF. The CDR3 DNA reads as TGTGCCAGCGGGAGGCAGGGAGGTCAGCCCCAGCATTTT. The whole variable domain, remainder taken from reference TRBV2 and TRBJ1-5, is EPEVTQTPSHQVTQMGQEVILRCVPISNHLYFYWYRQILGQKVEFLVSFYNNEISEKSEIFDDQFSVERPDGSNFTLKIRSTKLEDSAMYFCASGRQGGQPQHFGDGTRLSIL.

The chain is built from TRBV5-6 and TRBJ1-6; weak D call: TRBD1 (5 bases). CDR1 SGHDT and CDR2 YYEEEE come from the germline V gene. Between the trimmed V and J ends, which lost 0 bases and 8 bases, there was a span of 6 bases. CDR3 length equals 13 residues. The CDR3 DNA sequence: TGTGCCAGCAGCTTGGTAGGGGATTCACCCCTCCACTTT. As protein: CASSLVGDSPLHF.